This T cell receptor (beta chain) was profiled in a study of technical replicates of blood from a handful of donors. Trimming took 5 bases from V and 8 from J; bases not matched to a gene: 12. The length of the CDR3 is 17 residues. Germline V CDR1 and CDR2: SGHTA, FQGTGA. Produced via immunoSEQ multiplex PCR; TCRdb's table is partial and in-frame only. The sample holds tens of thousands of clones, 96% seen once. The sequence derives from a human donor in good health. Source material: T cells isolated from PBMCs. The chain has TRBV7-3 and TRBJ2-1; 13 bases line up with TRBD2. CDR3 amino acids: CASSLLGWTSGSYEQFF. The CDR3 DNA follows: TGTGCCAGCAGCCTCCTCGGGTGGACTAGCGGGAGCTATGAGCAGTTCTTC.